This T cell receptor beta chain was sequenced in a study of vaccination and CD4 T cells after COVID-19. Oncomine TCR Beta short-read sequencing was applied to DNA from cultured CD4+ T cells. One entry per CDR3 protein, called by TCRdb with MiXCR from the PCR reads. The sample carries around 15,000 distinct CDR3 sequences, around 50% recorded once. Comments on this clonotype: Its matching antigen is unknown.

The trim removed 2 bases at V and 4 bases at J, leaving 5 bases unmatched. This CDR3 region has 15 residues. Germline lookup yields CDR1 SGHNT and CDR2 YYREEE (reference sequence). The time point was: late sampling 161 to 241 days after vaccination in a few convalescent patients. The treatment was: roughly 11-day PBMC culture with coronavirus spike peptide pools or control peptides (ViraFEST assay). The source material was CD4+ T cells from blood, cultured in vitro, sampled about 7 months after SARS-CoV-2 vaccination. The chain links TRBV5-4 to TRBJ2-7; 11 nucleotides line up with TRBD1. The sequence came from a human donor who had recovered from COVID-19. The CDR3 sequence is CASSFPGQGVYEQYF. CDR3 DNA: TGTGCCAGCAGCTTCCCGGGACAGGGGGTATACGAGCAGTACTTC.